This TCR beta chain was recorded in a study of blood T cell repertoires in COVID-19. At the level of the study: From the United States, Italy and Spain came samples of acute and convalescent COVID-19. From T cells, B-cell-depleted T cells, or PBMCs came the material, which was cDNA or gDNA.

While infection was still active, Seattle patients were enrolled and then followed longitudinally. The CDR3 has 13 amino acids. CDR1 is MNHNY, CDR2 SVGAGI, per germline (reference sequence). V was clipped by 3 bases and J by 7 bases, with 10 bases between them. The repertoire was sequenced with immunoSEQ multiplex PCR; TCRdb's copy has only in-frame clones and lacks some. Of 200,000 to 250,000 clones listed, 83% are singletons. The chain has TRBV6-6 and TRBJ2-1, with D possibly matching TRBD1 (6 bases). The TCR originated in a woman aged 25-40 years with COVID-19, enrolled during active disease. Input material: peripheral blood. The CDR3 nucleotides read TGTGCCAGCAGTTATGGGGGCTGGAATGAGCAGTTCTTC. It codes for CASSYGGWNEQFF.